This T cell receptor beta chain was retrieved from a study of cytomegalovirus exposure and HLA in healthy donors. TCRdb's table, derived via immunoSEQ multiplex PCR, lists solely in-frame clones and lacks some. The table lists tens of thousands of clones, roughly 89% of them singletons. Study results and limitations: The listing of some 170 TCR beta chains classed them as cytomegalovirus-associated.

This clone was seen more than once but under ten times. The antigen is not known. This CDR3 is 15 amino acids long. While the first cohort had 600 to 800 subjects, the donors belonged to the separate validation cohort of over a hundred subjects. The rearrangement links TRBV21-1 to TRBJ2-7; the table names TRBD1, a call not compared with the DNA. TRBV21-1 is a pseudogene locus. Input material: PBMCs. This receptor was identified in a woman younger than 30 in good health and CMV-seropositive. Written as DNA, the CDR3 is TGTGCCAGCAGCGAGGGGAGAGGGGGCCCTCACGAGCAGTACTTC. Translated: CASSEGRGGPHEQYF.